The rows below give T cell receptor beta chains drawn from one sample of a study of blood T cell repertoires in COVID-19. Sequencing was performed with immunoSEQ multiplex PCR; in TCRdb, only in-frame clones are kept and a portion is missing. The profile shows more than 300,000 clones, roughly four fifths of them singletons. Material: PBMCs or T cells enriched from blood (not recorded which). Receptors were obtained from a woman aged 45-65 years who had recovered from COVID-19. The CDR3 runs from the conserved cysteine through the conserved F or W. A D gene is named only where the DNA matches it firmly. For some rows the clone size is stated as once, few or many, or as a class when expanded; others skip it.

v_gene,abundance,j_gene,d_gene,CDR3aa,CDR3nt
TRBV2,NA,TRBJ1-3,NA,CASSPGISGNTIYF,TGTGCCAGCAGTCCAGGGATCTCTGGAAACACCATATATTTT
TRBV19,NA,TRBJ2-6,TRBD2,CASSIAGAGANVLTF,TGTGCCAGTAGTATCGCGGGGGCTGGGGCCAACGTCCTGACTTTC
TRBV5-1,NA,TRBJ1-1,TRBD1,CASSFPGGYAEAFF,TGCGCCAGCAGCTTTCCAGGGGGCTACGCTGAAGCTTTCTTT
TRBV3-1/TRBV3-2,NA,TRBJ2-1,TRBD2,CASSQAPSDRSTSGRASFGPFF,TGTGCCAGCAGCCAAGCGCCATCGGACCGTTCGACTAGCGGGAGGGCCTCCTTTGGTCCGTTCTTC
TRBV6-1,NA,TRBJ1-2,NA,CASSEALQGYDGYTF,TGTGCCAGCAGTGAAGCGCTTCAGGGGTACGATGGCTACACCTTC
TRBV6-2/TRBV6-3,NA,TRBJ1-2,NA,CASTPLGGEQVYGYTF,TGTGCCAGCACCCCTCTCGGAGGGGAACAAGTCTATGGCTACACCTTC
TRBV2,few,TRBJ1-2,NA,CASRQDSTNYGYTF,TGTGCCAGCAGACAGGACAGTACTAACTATGGCTACACCTTC
TRBV6-6,NA,TRBJ2-7,TRBD2,CASSYPGLASEQYF,TGTGCCAGCAGTTACCCGGGACTAGCGAGCGAGCAGTACTTC
TRBV6-5,NA,TRBJ1-1,NA,CASSLQGGTEAFF,TGTGCCAGCAGCCTGCAGGGAGGCACTGAAGCTTTCTTT
TRBV5-1,NA,TRBJ2-2,NA,CASSLGVGQFPGELFF,TGCGCCAGCAGCTTGGGAGTTGGACAGTTCCCCGGGGAGCTGTTTTTT
TRBV6-2/TRBV6-3,NA,TRBJ1-3,NA,CASSPPRVSGNTIYF,TGTGCCAGCAGCCCCCCCCGTGTCTCTGGAAACACCATATATTTT
TRBV14,NA,TRBJ1-1,NA,CASSQVHPQGNTEAFF,TGTGCCAGCAGCCAAGTTCACCCACAGGGGAACACTGAAGCTTTCTTT
TRBV7-9,NA,TRBJ2-3,TRBD2,CASTLAGSPDTQYF,TGTGCCAGCACCCTAGCGGGAAGTCCAGATACGCAGTATTTT
TRBV3-1/TRBV3-2,few,TRBJ2-5,NA,CASSFTGKETQYF,TGTGCCAGCAGTTTCACAGGGAAGGAGACCCAGTACTTC
TRBV5-8,NA,TRBJ2-7,NA,CASSSGRQTVSYEQYF,TGTGCCAGCAGCTCCGGTCGACAGACCGTTTCCTACGAGCAGTACTTC
TRBV29-1,NA,TRBJ2-1,NA,CSVDTGLDGDEQFF,TGCAGCGTAGATACAGGTTTAGACGGCGATGAGCAGTTCTTC
TRBV6-5,NA,TRBJ2-5,TRBD2,CASGAGLAGETQYF,TGTGCCAGCGGGGCAGGACTAGCCGGAGAGACCCAGTACTTC
TRBV7-3,NA,TRBJ1-2,TRBD1,CASSSQGALDYTF,TGTGCCAGCAGTTCCCAGGGGGCACTAGACTACACCTTC
TRBV19,NA,TRBJ1-2,NA,CASSPTGPSYGYTF,TGTGCCAGTAGCCCAACAGGGCCTAGCTATGGCTACACCTTC
TRBV3-1/TRBV3-2,NA,TRBJ2-7,TRBD2,CASSRAGGPVQEQYF,TGTGCCAGCAGCCGAGCGGGGGGGCCGGTTCAGGAGCAGTACTTC
TRBV19,NA,TRBJ1-3,NA,CASSMKEVAVSGNTIYF,TGTGCCAGTAGTATGAAAGAAGTGGCGGTCTCTGGAAACACCATATATTTT
TRBV5-5,NA,TRBJ1-3,NA,CASSALDRASGNTIYF,TGTGCCAGCAGCGCCCTGGACAGAGCCTCTGGAAACACCATATATTTT
TRBV2,NA,TRBJ1-5,TRBD1,CASSPTSGGVNQPQHF,TGTGCCAGCAGTCCGACCTCAGGGGGCGTCAATCAGCCCCAGCATTTT
TRBV6-2/TRBV6-3,NA,TRBJ2-5,NA,CASSYQPPGANTQETQYF,TGTGCCAGCAGTTATCAACCGCCCGGAGCGAACACCCAAGAGACCCAGTACTTC
TRBV19,NA,TRBJ1-3,NA,CASRRRDIDSGNTIYF,TGTGCCAGTAGGCGTCGGGACATTGACTCTGGAAACACCATATATTTT
TRBV27,NA,TRBJ2-5,TRBD1,CASSRGTGQETQYF,TGTGCCAGCAGTCGGGGGACAGGCCAAGAGACCCAGTACTTC
TRBV6-6,once,TRBJ1-1,NA,CASSYSGGEAFF,TGTGCCAGCAGTTACTCAGGGGGTGAAGCTTTCTTT
TRBV5-4,NA,TRBJ2-2,TRBD2,CASSLGLAGGTGELFF,TGTGCCAGCAGCTTGGGGCTAGCGGGGGGTACCGGGGAGCTGTTTTTT
TRBV3-1/TRBV3-2,NA,TRBJ2-2,TRBD1,CASSPELGGQGTGELFF,TGTGCCAGCAGCCCAGAACTTGGCGGACAGGGGACCGGGGAGCTGTTTTTT
TRBV6-2/TRBV6-3,once,TRBJ1-1,TRBD1,CASSYPLSMARGETEAFF,TGTGCCAGCAGTTACCCCCTTTCGATGGCCAGGGGGGAAACTGAAGCTTTCTTT
TRBV6-5,NA,TRBJ1-2,NA,CASRPAQNYGYTF,TGTGCCAGCAGACCCGCGCAAAACTATGGCTACACCTTC
TRBV7-9,NA,TRBJ1-2,TRBD1,CASSLWHAEAGGDYGYTF,TGTGCCAGCAGCTTATGGCATGCAGAGGCAGGGGGCGACTATGGCTACACCTTC
TRBV5-4,NA,TRBJ2-1,TRBD2,CASSESNPGLAGNEQFF,TGTGCCAGCAGCGAGAGTAATCCGGGACTAGCTGGGAATGAGCAGTTCTTC
TRBV29-1,NA,TRBJ1-1,NA,CSVSQILVHTEAFF,TGCAGCGTCTCCCAAATCCTAGTCCACACTGAAGCTTTCTTT
TRBV6-4,few,TRBJ1-2,NA,CASSDRGNGYTF,TGTGCCAGCAGTGACCGAGGAAATGGCTACACCTTC
TRBV4-1,NA,TRBJ1-1,NA,CASSQDIAGAEGIEAFF,TGCGCCAGCAGCCAAGATATTGCGGGGGCGGAGGGAATTGAAGCTTTCTTT
TRBV19,NA,TRBJ1-5,NA,CASSIDLGETQHF,TGTGCCAGTAGTATAGATCTGGGCGAAACCCAGCATTTT
TRBV6-2/TRBV6-3,NA,TRBJ2-1,TRBD1,CASSYSPPAGGIYNEQFF,TGTGCCAGCAGTTACTCCCCCCCGGCAGGGGGCATCTACAATGAGCAGTTCTTC
TRBV7-2,NA,TRBJ2-1,TRBD2,CASSRRRSGGAGEQFF,TGTGCCAGCAGCAGGCGCCGTAGCGGGGGGGCTGGGGAGCAGTTCTTC
TRBV5-1,NA,TRBJ1-1,NA,CASSPDRSWSAEAFF,TGCGCCAGCAGCCCCGACAGGAGTTGGTCTGCTGAAGCTTTCTTT
TRBV18,NA,TRBJ1-2,NA,CASSRSESSGGYTF,TGTGCCAGCTCAAGATCGGAGTCCTCTGGGGGCTACACCTTC
TRBV3-1/TRBV3-2,NA,TRBJ2-7,TRBD1,CASSQGQGEQYF,TGTGCCAGCAGCCAAGGACAGGGAGAGCAGTACTTC
TRBV29-1,NA,TRBJ1-2,NA,CSVEDSTLIYGYTF,TGCAGCGTAGAGGACAGTACCTTGATATATGGCTACACCTTC
TRBV5-1,NA,TRBJ2-5,TRBD1,CASSLKPGQGGETQYF,TGCGCCAGCAGCTTAAAACCGGGACAGGGAGGAGAGACCCAGTACTTC
TRBV5-1,NA,TRBJ1-3,NA,CASSESGITGNTIYF,TGCGCCAGCAGCGAAAGCGGGATAACTGGAAACACCATATATTTT
TRBV9,NA,TRBJ2-1,NA,CASSSVVGGLGYNEQFF,TGTGCCAGCAGCTCCGTTGTGGGGGGGCTAGGCTACAATGAGCAGTTCTTC
TRBV3-1/TRBV3-2,once,TRBJ1-6,NA,CASSKPQGYDSPLHF,TGTGCCAGCAGCAAACCACAGGGTTACGATTCACCCCTCCACTTT
TRBV5-1,NA,TRBJ2-3,TRBD2,CASSSTGLDQADTQYF,TGCGCCAGCAGCTCTACCGGACTAGATCAGGCAGATACGCAGTATTTT
TRBV11-2,NA,TRBJ2-1,TRBD1,CASSSTDRVNEQFF,TGTGCCAGCAGCTCTACCGACAGGGTTAATGAGCAGTTCTTC
TRBV12-3/TRBV12-4,NA,TRBJ1-2,NA,CASTGAANYGYTF,TGTGCCAGCACAGGGGCTGCTAACTATGGCTACACCTTC
TRBV1,NA,TRBJ2-2,NA,CTSSFIAGEATPANTGELFF,TGCACCAGCAGCTTTATAGCGGGTGAAGCCACTCCGGCGAACACCGGGGAGCTGTTTTTT
TRBV2,NA,TRBJ1-1,TRBD1,CASMSTGTTEAFF,TGTGCCAGCATGTCGACAGGGACCACTGAAGCTTTCTTT
TRBV9,NA,TRBJ2-3,NA,CASSESPRTTVTQYF,TGTGCCAGCAGCGAGTCCCCACGGACAACTGTGACGCAGTATTTT
TRBV6-2/TRBV6-3,NA,TRBJ1-5,NA,CASSHRNQPQHF,TGTGCCAGCAGTCACAGAAATCAGCCCCAGCATTTT
TRBV7-7,NA,TRBJ2-2,TRBD1,CASSKQGENTGELFF,TGTGCCAGCAGCAAGCAGGGGGAGAACACCGGGGAGCTGTTTTTT
TRBV19,once,TRBJ2-2,TRBD2,CASSMGLAGVGELFF,TGTGCCAGTAGTATGGGGCTAGCGGGAGTCGGGGAGCTGTTTTTT
TRBV7-8,NA,TRBJ2-1,TRBD1,CASSLVHRGRYNNEQFF,TGTGCCAGCAGCTTAGTCCACAGGGGGCGATACAACAATGAGCAGTTCTTC
TRBV18,NA,TRBJ1-2,NA,CASSRGADGANYGYTF,TGTGCCAGCTCACGGGGAGCCGACGGAGCTAACTATGGCTACACCTTC
TRBV6-5,NA,TRBJ1-1,NA,CASRTVNTEAFF,TGTGCCAGCAGGACAGTGAACACTGAAGCTTTCTTT
TRBV3-1/TRBV3-2,NA,TRBJ1-2,TRBD1,CASSDDRGKTAGYTF,TGTGCCAGCAGCGACGACAGGGGAAAGACCGCAGGCTACACCTTC